The entry below describes one T cell receptor beta chain. Its antigen is still unknown. These data belong to a study of post-analysis software for immune sequencing data. Study as a whole: Secondary progressive, relapsing-remitting and progressive-relapsing multiple sclerosis were among the included disease courses. The study's findings and limits: By F measure, strong co-clustering occurred among samples prepared in the same batch. TRBV segments more frequent in patients than in controls numbered several and included TRBV5-6, TRBV5-1 and TRBV20-1. When compared against controls, multiple sclerosis patients showed significantly lower normalized Chao1 diversity.

Germline lookup yields CDR1 MNHEY and CDR2 SMNVEV (reference sequence). Trimming cost V 1 base and J 5 bases; bases outside gene matches: 2. The CDR3 contains 14 residues. Each TCR beta cDNA library carried unique molecular identifiers. The T cell input of roughly 0.95 to 10 million gave a few hundred thousand cDNA molecules. TCRdb redid the calling of the PCR reads with MiXCR, one entry per CDR3 protein. The sample has about half a million distinct CDR3 sequences, under 40% seen once. The chain uses TRBV27 and TRBJ1-2, with 9 bases identical to TRBD1. Input material: blood. This clonotype was obtained from a girl aged 2-17 years with multiple sclerosis. The DNA for the CDR3 is TGTGCCAGCAGTTTATTGGGGACAGGGTATGGCTACACCTTC. Residues: CASSLLGTGYGYTF.